The clone carrying this T cell receptor (beta chain) has more than one count but fewer than ten. Researchers isolated at least 6 million PBMCs per sample. This record comes from a study of blood T cells in healthy people across ages. The use of a sample-barcoded 5' primer and a J-beta primer mix characterized a second PCR of about 7 to 12 cycles. Template switching added a 12-random-nucleotide identifier to every cDNA molecule. All samples yielded 3 million or more CDR3-containing paired-end reads. TCRdb re-called the 5' RACE reads through MiXCR, storing one row per CDR3 protein. The table shows under 850,000 distinct CDR3 sequences, with roughly 40% occurring only once. The V and J ends lost 5 bases and 3 bases respectively, with 13 bases between them. The germline V gene has CDR1 SGHAT and CDR2 FQNNGV. This CDR3 has 14 residues.

Source material: blood. The TCR comes from a man between 18 and 35 years old in good health. The chain employs TRBV11-2 and TRBJ2-5; TRBD1 or TRBD2 may be the D gene (5 bases each). The CDR3 DNA reads TGTGCCAGCAGCCTCCGGGACCGAGAAGAGACCCAGTACTTC. It translates to CASSLRDREETQYF.